Each of the 12 T cell receptor beta chains below was sequenced from the same sample in a study of beta chain features in type 1 diabetes. Study-wide results and limits: Among patients with Type 1 diabetes, TCRB CDR3s were moderately but significantly shorter in every one of the four CD4+ subsets.

Every bit of the isolated RNA underwent reverse transcription, so sequencing read expressed TCRB transcripts. Using immunoSEQ multiplex PCR, the repertoire was profiled, and TCRdb retains in-frame clones only, with some absent. The profile shows 200,000 to 300,000 clones, roughly 22% of them singletons. No cognate antigen is known for these TCRs. Sequencing input: naive CD4+ T cells from blood. The receptor set was obtained from a middle-aged woman with type 1 diabetes.

The chain joins TRBV5-1 to TRBJ1-1; D gene unclear. This CDR3 region has 13 residues. The germline V gene encodes CDR1 SGHRS and CDR2 YFSETQ. Trimming cost V 0 bases and J 1 base, with 4 bases left between them. CDR3: CASSLVANTEAFF. CDR3 DNA sequence: TGCGCCAGCAGCTTGGTGGCGAACACTGAAGCTTTCTTT.

This clone has a handful of counts. This chain uses TRBV30 with TRBJ1-1; D is undetermined. CDR3 length equals 11 residues. Germline values: CDR1 GTSNPN, CDR2 SVGIG (reference sequence). Trimming removed 0 bases from V and 7 bases from J, with 6 bases in between. The CDR3 DNA reads as TGTGCCTGGAGTGTACAGCTTGAAGCTTTCTTT. Amino acid sequence: CAWSVQLEAFF.

This clone was counted between two and nine times. V is TRBV7-9 and J is TRBJ2-5; a weak D match, TRBD1 (6 bases). Trimming removed 0 bases from V and 3 bases from J, with 8 bases in between. The germline CDR1 and CDR2 sequences are SEHNR and FQNEAQ (reference sequence). CDR3 length: 14 amino acids. CDR3 in DNA: TGTGCCAGCAGCTTAGCGGCAGGGGAAGAGACCCAGTACTTC. Amino acid sequence: CASSLAAGEETQYF.

This clone was found a few times. The CDR3 here is CAWSKGKGSYEQYF. The CDR3 DNA sequence: TGTGCCTGGAGTAAGGGGAAGGGAAGCTACGAGCAGTACTTC. The chain carries TRBV30 and TRBJ2-7, with a possible D match to TRBD1 (5 bases). Trimming removed 2 bases at V and 3 bases at J, with 14 bases between. Germline V CDR1 and CDR2: GTSNPN, SVGIG (reference sequence). This CDR3 has 14 residues.

In this sample, this clone turned up a few times. CDR3 nucleotide sequence: TGTGCCAGCTCACCCTTAGAGGACTACGAGCAGTACTTC. Its translation is CASSPLEDYEQYF. The V and J genes are TRBV18 and TRBJ2-7; D is unresolved. The CDR3 totals 13 residues. V lost 3 bases to trimming and J lost 3 bases, with 9 bases between them. Germline CDR1 reads KGHSH; CDR2 reads LQKENI.

J is TRBJ1-2 and V is TRBV5-4; TRBD1 aligns across 7 bases. CDR1 is SGHNT, CDR2 YYREEE, per germline (reference sequence). V trimming: 4 bases; J trimming: 6 bases; junction bases outside the gene matches: 3. The CDR3 is made up of 12 amino acids. CDR3 sequence reads: CASSRTGDGYTF. CDR3 sequence (DNA): TGTGCCAGCAGCCGAACAGGGGATGGCTACACCTTC.

The V gene is TRBV27, the J gene TRBJ1-5, with D possibly TRBD1 on 5 matching bases. The V and J ends lost 3 bases and 5 bases respectively, with 14 bases between them. Germline V gives CDR1 MNHEY, CDR2 SMNVEV (reference sequence). There are 15 residues in the CDR3. CDR3 sequence (DNA): TGTGCCAGCAGTTTCATCGGGGGGGGAGATCAGCCCCAGCATTTT. Translation: CASSFIGGGDQPQHF.

This chain uses TRBV6-6 with TRBJ2-1; TRBD2 matches 10 bases. Germline lookup yields CDR1 MNHNY and CDR2 SVGAGI (reference sequence). V shed 5 bases, J shed 9 bases, and the junction held 13 bases outside the gene matches. The CDR3 is made up of 16 amino acids. CDR3 in DNA: TGTGCCAGCAGTCAACCCCTAGCGGGGGACCCAGGTGAGCAGTTCTTC. Translated: CASSQPLAGDPGEQFF.

As to this clone: Additional DNA sequences in this sample encode the identical CDR3. The chain couples TRBV11-2 to TRBJ2-5; perhaps TRBD1 as D (6 bases). V was cut by 1 base and J by 2 bases, with 8 bases left in between. Germline CDR1 and CDR2: SGHAT and FQNNGV. CDR3 length: 14 residues. CDR3 protein: CASSLGTVQETQYF. CDR3 coding DNA: TGTGCCAGCAGCTTAGGGACAGTACAAGAGACCCAGTACTTC.

The chain uses TRBV14 and TRBJ1-1; possibly TRBD1 for D (5 bases). Germline V lookup: CDR1 SGHDN, CDR2 FVKESK. The CDR3 sequence is 14 residues long. The ends were cut back, 4 bases at V and 5 bases at J, with 14 bases in the middle. The CDR3 reads CASSRREGRTEAFF. Here the CDR3 DNA reads TGTGCCAGCAGCCGAAGGGAGGGGAGGACTGAAGCTTTCTTT.

This clone appeared once. The chain employs TRBV28 and TRBJ1-5, with 9 bases aligning to TRBD1. V was clipped by 8 bases and J by 5 bases; unmatched bases: 7. There are 14 residues in the CDR3. The V gene's germline CDR1 is MDHEN and CDR2 SYDVKM. The DNA for the CDR3 is TGTGCCAGCCTTTCCGGGACAGGGTATCAGCCCCAGCATTTT. It specifies CASLSGTGYQPQHF.

The genes are TRBV30 and TRBJ1-2; D uncertain. Germline-derived CDR1 and CDR2 are GTSNPN and SVGIG (reference sequence). Trimming took 1 base from V and 6 from J, leaving 15 bases between them. This CDR3 region has 14 residues. CDR3 protein: CAWSAAEHGHGYTF. DNA of the CDR3: TGTGCCTGGAGTGCCGCCGAGCATGGGCATGGCTACACCTTC.